The 3 T cell receptor beta chains reported below all come from one sample, sequenced in a study of blood T cell repertoires in COVID-19. Repertoires were generated with immunoSEQ multiplex PCR, while TCRdb's copy carries only in-frame clones and drops some. The sample yields 150,000 or so clones, roughly 88% seen once. Sequenced input: peripheral blood. Receptor source: a man aged 45-60 years with acute or convalescent COVID-19.

The chain has TRBV6-1 and TRBJ1-2; the D is unclear. The CDR3 has 15 residues. The germline V gene has CDR1 MNHNS and CDR2 SASEGT. Deletions cut 0 bases from V and 3 bases from J, with 11 bases between. CDR3 bases: TGTGCCAGCAGTGAAGCGATGGCAGGCTACTATGGCTACACCTTC. The encoded protein is CASSEAMAGYYGYTF.

The genes are TRBV19 and TRBJ2-5, with 7 bases matching TRBD1. CDR1 is LNHDA and CDR2 is SQIVND in the germline V gene (reference sequence). V shed 1 base and J 4 bases; nucleotides not matched to a gene: 6. This CDR3 contains 15 residues. CDR3 loop: CASSIVTGESETQYF. The CDR3 nucleotides read TGTGCCAGTAGTATAGTAACAGGGGAATCAGAGACCCAGTACTTC. The full variable domain, with the rest looked up from reference TRBV19 and TRBJ2-5, is DGGITQSPKYLFRKEGQNVTLSCEQNLNHDAMYWYRQDPGQGLRLIYYSQIVNDFQKGDIAEGYSVSREKKESFPLTVTSAQKNPTAFYLCASSIVTGESETQYFGPGTRLLVL.

This clone was counted a few times. J is TRBJ1-6 and V is TRBV13, with 9 bases that match TRBD1. Trimming cost V 5 bases and J 1 base; bases outside gene matches: 9. The germline V gene encodes CDR1 PRHDT and CDR2 FYEKMQ (reference sequence). This CDR3 is built from 18 residues. As DNA, the CDR3 is TGTGCCAGCAGCCGACAGGGGGATCGTATTTCCTATAATTCACCCCTCCACTTT. This codes for CASSRQGDRISYNSPLHF.